The source of this T cell receptor (beta chain) is a study of T cells expressing NK-cell markers. Germline V gene sequence: CDR1 MGHRA, CDR2 YSYEKL. The CDR3 contains 14 residues. TCRdb re-called the 5' RACE reads; every CDR3 protein appears as one record, without DNA. Its table lists about 460,000 distinct CDR3 sequences. This receptor was identified in a woman in her 50s in good health. V gene TRBV4-1 combines with J gene TRBJ1-5. Sample: blood T cells: a sorted CD56 or NKG2C T cell subset, CD4+ or CD8+ T cells, or bulk PBMC T cells (not recorded which). This CDR3 is CASSQDPPSQPQHF.